This passage covers 27 T cell receptor beta chains from one sample sequenced in a study of identical twins. A single record per CDR3 protein comes from TCRdb applying MiXCR to the 5' RACE reads. The data hold hundreds of thousands of distinct CDR3 sequences, with about 20% observed a single time. These data were likewise used in another study, on T cells expressing NK-cell markers.

Sequencing was carried out using PBMCs. These receptors all come from a woman aged 18-29 years in good health.

This clonotype was picked up a small number of times. This sequence joins TRBV29-1 and TRBJ1-3, with 7 bases matching TRBD1. CDR3 length equals 15 residues. The J segment lost 8 bases and the V segment lost 0 bases, leaving 10 bases of the junction unmatched. The V gene's germline CDR1 is SQVTM and CDR2 ANQGSEA. The CDR3 region has the DNA TGCAGCGTTGAAGACCGACAGGGAACTCCAGACACCATATATTTT. It yields the protein CSVEDRQGTPDTIYF.

This clonotype was found many times. The rearrangement links TRBV2 to TRBJ1-1; 8 nucleotides agree with TRBD1. The J segment lost 0 bases and the V segment lost 4 bases, leaving 7 bases of the junction unmatched. Looked up from germline, CDR1 is SNHLY and CDR2 is FYNNEI. CDR3 length: 16 residues. This chain's CDR3 is CASSGTGPNLNTEAFF. CDR3 nucleotide sequence: TGTGCCAGCAGTGGGACAGGGCCGAACTTGAACACTGAAGCTTTCTTT.

There are many counts of this clonotype. The J gene is TRBJ2-2, the V gene TRBV20-1, with D unresolved. Germline CDR1 reads DFQATT; CDR2 reads SNEGSKA (reference sequence). Deletions cut 6 bases from V and 5 bases from J, with 7 bases between. The CDR3 covers 11 residues. This chain's CDR3 is CSASRTGELFF. CDR3 sequence (DNA): TGCAGTGCCTCAAGGACCGGGGAGCTGTTTTTT.

Many counts were recorded for this clonotype. V is TRBV13 and J is TRBJ1-2, with D hard to call. With 5 bases removed from V and 6 bases from J, the gap between germline ends came to 19 bases. The CDR3 sequence is 15 residues long. Germline V CDR1 and CDR2: PRHDT, FYEKMQ (reference sequence). The CDR3 coding sequence is TGTGCCAGCAGCCCCCGAACGGACGGCTTTGATGGCTACACCTTC. It encodes CASSPRTDGFDGYTF.

The sample holds a few counts of this clonotype. V gene TRBV20-1 combines with J gene TRBJ2-3, with TRBD1 matching 8 bases. The J segment lost 1 base and the V segment lost 6 bases, leaving 6 bases of the junction unmatched. Germline V gives CDR1 DFQATT, CDR2 SNEGSKA (reference sequence). The CDR3 covers 14 residues. The CDR3 coding sequence is TGCAGTGCCTCACCGGGACAGGGCACAGATACGCAGTATTTT. Translating it yields CSASPGQGTDTQYF.

The chain uses TRBV29-1 and TRBJ2-5, with D perhaps given as TRBD1 or TRBD2 (5 bases each). This CDR3 region has 13 residues. Looked up from germline, CDR1 is SQVTM and CDR2 is ANQGSEA. Trimming took 3 bases from V and 5 from J, leaving 13 bases between them. In nucleotides, the CDR3 is TGCAGCGTTGACCTCCGGGGCGGTGAGACCCAGTACTTC. Translating it yields CSVDLRGGETQYF.

This clonotype was counted a few times. This chain joins TRBV7-2 and TRBJ2-2, with a weak D call TRBD2 (6 bases). Germline CDR1 is SGHTA and CDR2 is FQGNSA. Trimming stripped 4 bases from V and 4 bases from J, with 16 bases between. CDR3 length: 16 residues. For the CDR3, the DNA is TGTGCCAGCAGCTCCTTATCGGGGGATACCACCGGGGAGCTGTTTTTT. Translation: CASSSLSGDTTGELFF.

The chain uses TRBV2 and TRBJ1-2; TRBD1 might be the D (6 bases). This CDR3 has 13 residues. V dropped 6 bases and J dropped 6 bases, with 14 bases sitting between them. The germline V gene encodes CDR1 SNHLY and CDR2 FYNNEI. The CDR3 region has the DNA TGTGCCAGCAGAAAGGGACAAGGTCATGGCTACACCTTC. It is translated as CASRKGQGHGYTF.

The table lists this clonotype with many counts. The chain links TRBV6-5 to TRBJ2-2; D remains ambiguous. Germline CDR1 MNHEY, CDR2 SVGAGI. V lost 5 bases and J lost 7, with 8 bases in between. CDR3 length: 12 amino acids. In DNA, the CDR3 is TGTGCCAGCAGTCTCATGGGCGGGGAGCTGTTTTTT. The encoded protein is CASSLMGGELFF.

The rearrangement joins TRBV10-3 to TRBJ2-7; D not resolved. Deletions cut 6 bases from V and 2 bases from J, with 14 bases between. This CDR3 has 14 amino acids. From germline, CDR1 is ENHRY and CDR2 SYGVKD. The CDR3 nucleotides read TGTGCCATCAGGGTAGACCGAACTCCCTACGAGCAGTACTTC. It encodes CAIRVDRTPYEQYF.

This clonotype was recorded at least ten times. The chain joins TRBV12-3 or TRBV12-4 to TRBJ1-2; tentatively, D is TRBD1 (5 bases). This CDR3 is built from 16 residues. V was clipped by 4 bases and J by 6 bases, with 21 bases between them. The CDR3 nucleotides are TGTGCCAGCAGTTACCCGGGACGCATGATATTAAATGGCTACACCTTC. Translated: CASSYPGRMILNGYTF.

This chain uses TRBV7-8 with TRBJ2-2; 8 nucleotides match TRBD1. J gave up 5 bases and V 6 bases, and 11 bases lay outside the gene matches. This CDR3 is 16 amino acids long. Germline V gives CDR1 SGHVS, CDR2 FQNEAQ. Written as DNA, the CDR3 is TGTGCCAGCAGAGAGACAGGGGCGGTAGGAACCGGGGAGCTGTTTTTT. Encoded protein: CASRETGAVGTGELFF.

The chain links TRBV12-3 or TRBV12-4 to TRBJ1-1, with no clear D. V was clipped by 2 bases and J by 8 bases, with 6 bases between them. The CDR3 totals 11 residues. The CDR3 protein is CASSLIQEAFF. The DNA of the CDR3 is TGTGCCAGCAGTTTAATCCAGGAAGCTTTCTTT.

For the CDR3, the DNA is TGTGCCAGCTCACCACTTGGGAAGGCCGAGCAGTACTTC. It specifies CASSPLGKAEQYF. V is TRBV18 and J is TRBJ2-7; D remains unclear. From germline, CDR1 is KGHSH and CDR2 LQKENI. CDR3 length: 13 residues. The V and J ends lost 1 base and 6 bases respectively, with 10 bases between them.

The rearrangement joins TRBV20-1 to TRBJ2-3, with 10 bases matching TRBD2. J was trimmed by 1 base and V by 1 base; bases with no gene match: 2. This CDR3 region has 15 residues. CDR1 and CDR2 from the germline V gene are DFQATT and SNEGSKA (reference sequence). DNA of the CDR3: TGCAGTGCTAGAGTGGGACTAGCGCGCACAGATACGCAGTATTTT. Amino acid sequence: CSARVGLARTDTQYF.

The table lists this clonotype with a few counts. The chain joins TRBV15 to TRBJ2-2, with D perhaps given as TRBD1 or TRBD2 (6 bases each). The germline gives CDR1 LNHNV, CDR2 YYDKDF (reference sequence). Trimming took 0 bases from V and 5 from J, leaving 16 bases between them. The CDR3 runs 17 residues. The CDR3 coding sequence is TGTGCCACCAGCAGAGAACTTACAGGGAGGAATACCGGGGAGCTGTTTTTT. It specifies CATSRELTGRNTGELFF. Full variable domain (remainder filled in from reference TRBV15 and TRBJ2-2): DAMVIQNPRYQVTQFGKPVTLSCSQTLNHNVMYWYQQKSSQAPKLLFHYYDKDFNNEADTPDNFQSRRPNTSFCFLDIRSPGLGDTAMYLCATSRELTGRNTGELFFGEGSRLTVL.

This clonotype appeared many times. This chain connects TRBV25-1 to TRBJ2-7, with D tentatively TRBD1 (8 bases). From germline, CDR1 is MGHDK and CDR2 SYGVNS. This CDR3 spans 14 amino acids. Trimming pared 7 bases from V and 3 bases from J, leaving 16 bases between. CDR3 region: CASTGTGGGYEQYF. The CDR3 region has the DNA TGTGCCAGCACCGGAACAGGGGGGGGCTACGAGCAGTACTTC.

This clonotype has ten or more counts. The chain has TRBV7-9 and TRBJ2-5, with D unresolved. Germline loops: CDR1 SEHNR, CDR2 FQNEAQ (reference sequence). The CDR3 is made up of 13 amino acids. The V end was cut by 5 bases, the J end by 3 bases, with 10 bases between. The chain's CDR3 is CASSRGLEETQYF. The CDR3 coding sequence is TGTGCCAGCAGCCGCGGCTTAGAAGAGACCCAGTACTTC.

The chain is built from TRBV9 and TRBJ2-1; D not resolved. Germline CDR1 and CDR2: SGDLS and YYNGEE. The CDR3 sequence is 15 residues long. With 0 bases removed from V and 12 bases from J, the gap between germline ends came to 19 bases. The CDR3 loop reads CASSVAVGAALGQFF. Written as DNA, the CDR3 is TGTGCCAGCAGCGTAGCGGTGGGCGCCGCTCTCGGGCAGTTCTTC.

This clonotype was counted a few times. The chain couples TRBV5-1 to TRBJ2-7; 7 bases line up with TRBD2. After removal of 6 bases from V and 3 bases from J, the junction contained 9 bases not matched to a gene. The CDR3 covers 14 residues. The germline CDR1 and CDR2 sequences are SGHRS and YFSETQ. CDR3 region: CASTSGGGSYEQYF. The CDR3 DNA reads as TGCGCCAGCACCTCGGGGGGAGGGAGCTACGAGCAGTACTTC.

V and J are TRBV7-9 and TRBJ1-1; tentative D call: TRBD1 (5 bases). The CDR3 covers 12 residues. V shed 2 bases and J shed 10 bases, with 11 bases lying between them. Germline assignment: CDR1 SEHNR and CDR2 FQNEAQ (reference sequence). The CDR3 DNA is TGTGCCAGCAGCTTATTGACAGCTTCAGCTTTCTTT. This gives the protein CASSLLTASAFF.

The chain couples TRBV5-1 to TRBJ2-3, with 8 bases matching TRBD2. Germline loops: CDR1 SGHRS, CDR2 YFSETQ. V dropped 7 bases and J dropped 0; count of bases not matched to a gene: 10. CDR3 size: 16 residues. CDR3 DNA sequence: TGCGCCAGCGCCATCGGGGCTAGCGGGAGCACAGATACGCAGTATTTT. Translated, it gives CASAIGASGSTDTQYF.

V and J are TRBV14 and TRBJ2-3; TRBD1 is a possible D gene (5 bases). The V end was cut by 4 bases, the J end by 7 bases, with 9 bases between. The CDR3 runs 12 residues. In germline, CDR1 is SGHDN, CDR2 FVKESK. The CDR3 DNA follows: TGTGCCAGCAGCCCCGACAGCAATACGCAGTATTTT. It specifies CASSPDSNTQYF.

Only a few counts were recorded for this clonotype. J is TRBJ2-1 and V is TRBV5-1; TRBD2 agrees at 11 bases. V lost 0 bases and J lost 0; bases outside the gene matches: 5. This CDR3 region has 18 residues. Germline V gene lookup returns CDR1 SGHRS and CDR2 YFSETQ. Here the CDR3 DNA reads TGCGCCAGCAGCTTGGTGCCTAGCGGGGGGACCTCCTACAATGAGCAGTTCTTC. Translating it yields CASSLVPSGGTSYNEQFF. The full variable domain, with the rest looked up from reference TRBV5-1 and TRBJ2-1, is KAGVTQTPRYLIKTRGQQVTLSCSPISGHRSVSWYQQTPGQGLQFLFEYFSETQRNKGNFPGRFSGRQFSNSRSEMNVSTLELGDSALYLCASSLVPSGGTSYNEQFFGPGTRLTVL.

The chain combines TRBV2 with TRBJ1-2; 7 nucleotides agree with TRBD1. Germline V gene sequence: CDR1 SNHLY, CDR2 FYNNEI. The V segment lost 9 bases and the J segment 1 base; nucleotides outside the gene matches: 5. This CDR3 spans 13 amino acids. As DNA, the CDR3 is TGTGCCAGAGACAGGGAGGATAACTATGGCTACACCTTC. As protein: CARDREDNYGYTF.

This clonotype has at least ten counts. V usage is TRBV20-1 and J usage is TRBJ2-7, with D possibly TRBD1 on 7 matching bases. The V and J ends lost 3 bases and 5 bases respectively, with 14 bases between them. The CDR3 is 13 amino acids. Germline lookup yields CDR1 DFQATT and CDR2 SNEGSKA (reference sequence). The CDR3 DNA is TGCAGTGCTAGCAGGGGGGTCGGTAACGAGCAGTACTTC. Its protein product is CSASRGVGNEQYF.

The genes are TRBV7-3 and TRBJ2-1; possible D gene TRBD1, 6 bases. The germline V gene has CDR1 SGHTA and CDR2 FQGTGA. Trimming took 8 bases from V and 5 from J, leaving 13 bases between them. This CDR3 is 13 amino acids long. CDR3: CASGGDRNNEQFF. CDR3 nucleotides: TGTGCCAGCGGGGGCGATAGAAACAATGAGCAGTTCTTC.